A selection of T cell receptor beta chains follows, all from one sample in a study. Using its own MiXCR run on the RT-PCR reads, TCRdb lists one record per CDR3 protein. This table has fewer than 800,000 distinct CDR3 sequences, 12% to 15% appearing once. The specimen sequenced was memory CD4+ T cells from blood. These receptors came from a female donor in good health, serving as a healthy control. Both conserved end residues are part of each CDR3. D genes are given only for firm matches. A row's size may be missing; if present it is once, few, many or a size class.

j_call	d_call	v_call	clone_size	cdr3_nt	cdr3_aa
TRBJ2-1	NA	TRBV7-6	many	TGTGCCAGCAGCTCTTGGGGGAATGAGCAGTTCTTC	CASSSWGNEQFF
TRBJ2-1	TRBD1	TRBV10-3	many	TGTGCCATCGGGGCCGGAAGGACAGGGATCTCCTACAATGAGCAGTTCTTC	CAIGAGRTGISYNEQFF
TRBJ1-6	NA	TRBV6-6	NA	TGTGCCAGCAGTTACGCCCAGGGGAATTCACCCCTCCACTTT	CASSYAQGNSPLHF
TRBJ2-4	TRBD2	TRBV5-1	few	TGCGCCAGCAGCCTGGGGGCGTCTAGCGGGGCCCAAAACATTCAGTACTTC	CASSLGASSGAQNIQYF
TRBJ1-6	TRBD1	TRBV6-6	many	TGTGCCAGCAGCCCGGACAGGGATATATCCCTCCACTTT	CASSPDRDISLHF
TRBJ2-5	NA	TRBV20-1	many	TGCAGTGGAGGTCAAGAGACCCAGTACTTC	CSGGQETQYF
TRBJ2-6	NA	TRBV20-1	few	TGCAGTGCTAGGGTACCGACAGGGAGGTTAATTGCTGGGGCCAACGTCCTGACTTTC	CSARVPTGRLIAGANVLTF
TRBJ2-1	TRBD2	TRBV5-1	many	TGCGCCAGCAGCTTGGATACTAGCGCCGCAGAGCAGTTCTTC	CASSLDTSAAEQFF
TRBJ1-4	NA	TRBV9	NA	TGTGCCAGCAGCCACCCAGGGGTTAGGAGTGAAAAACTGTTTTTT	CASSHPGVRSEKLFF
TRBJ2-5	TRBD1	TRBV4-2	many	TGTGCCAGCAGCCAAGAACAGGGGCCGGGGAAGACCCAGTACTTC	CASSQEQGPGKTQYF
TRBJ2-1	NA	TRBV7-9	NA	TGTGCCAGCAGCCTAACCCTTAGCATGAGCTCCTACAATGAGCAGTTCTTC	CASSLTLSMSSYNEQFF
TRBJ1-4	NA	TRBV20-1	few	TGCAGTTTTAAAGGGCATAATGAAAAACTGTTTTTT	CSFKGHNEKLFF
TRBJ1-2	TRBD1	TRBV25-1	NA	TGTGCCAGCAGTGACCCAGGGACAGGGAATGTCTATGGCTACACCTTC	CASSDPGTGNVYGYTF
TRBJ2-5	NA	TRBV28	NA	TGTGCCAGCAGTGCTCAGGGTGTGGAGACCCAGTACTTC	CASSAQGVETQYF
TRBJ2-7	NA	TRBV7-8	NA	TGTTCCAGCAGCTTTCGGCAGAGGTTTTACGAGCAGTACTTC	CSSSFRQRFYEQYF
TRBJ2-2	TRBD1	TRBV19	NA	TGTGCCAGTACCGAAGACAGGGTGGCCGGGGAGCTGTTTTTT	CASTEDRVAGELFF
TRBJ1-1	NA	TRBV27	many	TGTGCCAGCAGTAGGTCCACTGAAGCTTTCTTT	CASSRSTEAFF
TRBJ2-1	NA	TRBV20-1	many	TGCAGTGCTAGAGGTCACTTCTCCTACAATGAGCAGTTCTTC	CSARGHFSYNEQFF
TRBJ1-1	NA	TRBV12-3/TRBV12-4	many	TGTGCCAGCAGTTTCGCGGGGAACACTGAAGCTTTCTTT	CASSFAGNTEAFF
TRBJ1-1	TRBD1	TRBV5-1	NA	TGCGCCAGCAGCTACCCGGGACAGGGGATGAACACTGAAGCTTTCTTT	CASSYPGQGMNTEAFF
TRBJ1-3	NA	TRBV6-6	NA	TGTGCCAGCAGGACGGGTCGGCCGCTGGGTTCTGGAAACACCATATATTTT	CASRTGRPLGSGNTIYF
TRBJ2-1	NA	TRBV28	few	TGTGCCAGCAGTCATCTCGCGGGGGACACCTACAATGAGCAGTTCTTC	CASSHLAGDTYNEQFF
TRBJ1-5	NA	TRBV7-2	NA	TGTGCCAGCAGCCGGAGCCCGGATCAGCCCCAGCATTTT	CASSRSPDQPQHF
TRBJ2-3	NA	TRBV10-3	many	TGTGCCTCCTCCTGGGGGGGCGGGAGCACAGATACGCAGTATTTT	CASSWGGGSTDTQYF
TRBJ2-3	NA	TRBV18	NA	TGTGCCAGCTCACCATTCGGGACTGATACGCAGTATTTT	CASSPFGTDTQYF
TRBJ2-1	NA	TRBV18	few	TGTGCCAGCTCACCGTCAACAGACAATGAGCAGTTCTTC	CASSPSTDNEQFF
TRBJ2-1	NA	TRBV15	few	TGTGCCACCAGGAGGGAGTTAAATGAGCAGTTCTTC	CATRRELNEQFF
TRBJ2-5	TRBD2	TRBV29-1	NA	TGCAGCGTCCACAGGGGACTAGCGGGGGAACAAGAGACCCAGTACTTC	CSVHRGLAGEQETQYF
TRBJ2-2	NA	TRBV20-1	NA	TGCAGTGCTAGAATGGCCGGGGAGCTGTTTTTT	CSARMAGELFF
TRBJ1-1	NA	TRBV28	few	TGTGCCAGCCGCCCGGCTTCGGGGGCCTCCACTGAAGCTTTCTTT	CASRPASGASTEAFF
TRBJ2-7	NA	TRBV12-3/TRBV12-4	many	TGTGCCAGCAGTATCGCAGGACACACGAGCTCCTACGAGCAGTACTTC	CASSIAGHTSSYEQYF
TRBJ2-1	NA	TRBV20-1	NA	TGCAGTGCTAGAGATGGAAAAGCGGACAATGAGCAGTTCTTC	CSARDGKADNEQFF
TRBJ1-5	NA	TRBV5-1	many	TGCGCCAGCAGCCATGGTGGGAGCAATCAGCCCCAGCATTTT	CASSHGGSNQPQHF
TRBJ1-5	NA	TRBV7-8	once	TGTGCCAGCAGCTTAGCGTGGGAGGGCAATCAGCCCCAGCATTTT	CASSLAWEGNQPQHF
TRBJ2-3	NA	TRBV12-3/TRBV12-4	few	TGTGCCAGCAGTTTAAGCGGTGCTAGCACAGATACGCAGTATTTT	CASSLSGASTDTQYF
TRBJ2-3	NA	TRBV4-2	NA	TGTGCCAGCAACCTCGGGACAGATACGCAGTATTTT	CASNLGTDTQYF
TRBJ2-5	TRBD1	TRBV4-3	NA	TGCGCCAGCAGCCCCCAGGGGGCTGAGACCCAGTACTTC	CASSPQGAETQYF
TRBJ2-1	NA	TRBV20-1	NA	TGCAGTGCTAGTAACAGGAGGGCCGGGAATGAGCAGTTCTTC	CSASNRRAGNEQFF
TRBJ2-2	NA	TRBV27	NA	TGTGCCAGCAGTCACCCCAAGAGCACCGGGGAGCTGTTTTTT	CASSHPKSTGELFF
TRBJ1-5	TRBD1	TRBV5-1	many	TGCGCCAGCAGCACAGGGGATTATAGCAATCAGCCCCAGCATTTT	CASSTGDYSNQPQHF
TRBJ1-5	NA	TRBV6-5	few	TGTGCCAGCAGTTACTCAAGGTATAGCAATCAGCCCCAGCATTTT	CASSYSRYSNQPQHF
TRBJ2-2	NA	TRBV5-4	few	TGTGCCAGCAGCATACAGGGTCACACCGGGGAGCTGTTTTTT	CASSIQGHTGELFF
TRBJ1-2	NA	TRBV29-1	many	TGCAGCGCCGAGAGGTCCACGGATTTTAACTATGGCTACACCTTC	CSAERSTDFNYGYTF
TRBJ2-7	TRBD2	TRBV6-5	few	TGTGCCAGCAGTTACTCCCGGCTAGCGGGGGGGCCACACTACGAGCAGTACTTC	CASSYSRLAGGPHYEQYF
TRBJ2-7	NA	TRBV12-3/TRBV12-4	few	TGTGCCAGCAGGCGGGAGACAGGGACTGACGACGAGCAGTACTTC	CASRRETGTDDEQYF
TRBJ2-3	TRBD2	TRBV12-3/TRBV12-4	many	TGTGCCAGCAGTCCACGACTAGCGGGTGGGCATCGAGATACGCAGTATTTT	CASSPRLAGGHRDTQYF
TRBJ2-3	NA	TRBV9	few	TGTGCCAGCAGCTTAACAGGGTTCTACACAGATACGCAGTATTTT	CASSLTGFYTDTQYF
TRBJ2-1	TRBD2	TRBV5-1	NA	TGCGCCAGCAATCCTAGCGGGAGGGATGAGCAGTTCTTC	CASNPSGRDEQFF
TRBJ2-1	TRBD2	TRBV3-1	few	TGTGCCAGCAGCCAGACCCGGGACAGGGGGACAACTAGCGGGAGGGCATACAATGAGCAGTTCTTC	CASSQTRDRGTTSGRAYNEQFF
TRBJ1-5	NA	TRBV10-3	many	TGTGCCATCAGTGAACTGAACAATCAGCCCCAGCATTTT	CAISELNNQPQHF
TRBJ1-4	TRBD1	TRBV10-3	few	TGTGCCATCAGTGATGGGACAGGGCGTTTCGAAAAACTGTTTTTT	CAISDGTGRFEKLFF
TRBJ2-3	TRBD1	TRBV19	NA	TGTGCCAGTACCTACTCAGGGGGCTACAGCACAGATACGCAGTATTTT	CASTYSGGYSTDTQYF
TRBJ2-3	NA	TRBV6-2/TRBV6-3	NA	TGTGCCAGCACCAAGGAGGATACGCAGTATTTT	CASTKEDTQYF